This T cell receptor (beta chain) comes out of a study of T cells in Graves' hyperthyroidism and ophthalmopathy. Study observations and caveats: Model output signaled ophthalmopathy a median roughly 6.5 months ahead of onset.

Researchers took RNA transcripts and amplified the TCR beta CDR3 regions from them. HTBI primers were employed in a first-round RT-PCR of the TCR CDR3. From the multiplex PCR reads, TCRdb called clonotypes with MiXCR, one entry per CDR3 protein. The sample records around 250,000 distinct CDR3 sequences, more than 12% being singletons. There are many counts of this clonotype. Its antigen is currently unknown. This CDR3 has 14 residues. Germline assignment: CDR1 LGHDT and CDR2 YNNKEL (reference sequence). The germline V and J ends were trimmed by 2 bases and 1 base, with 5 bases remaining between them. V and J are TRBV3-1 and TRBJ2-2; D gene unclear. The clonotype was recovered from a woman aged 40 to 50 with Graves' hyperthyroidism that later progressed to Graves' ophthalmopathy. Sample: blood. CDR3 coding DNA: TGTGCCAGCAGCCAACAGTGGAACACCGGGGAGCTGTTTTTT. This gives the protein CASSQQWNTGELFF. Filled out from reference TRBV3-1 and TRBJ2-2, the complete variable domain reads DTAVSQTPKYLVTQMGNDKSIKCEQNLGHDTMYWYKQDSKKFLKIMFSYNNKELIINETVPNRFSPKSPDKAHLNLHINSLELGDSAVYFCASSQQWNTGELFFGEGSRLTVL.